The 29 T cell receptor beta chains given below trace back to one sample, sequenced in a study of technical replicates of blood from several donors. The method was immunoSEQ multiplex PCR; TCRdb's version includes in-frame clones alone and lacks a portion of them. The top ten hold about 0.3% of the sample, which has some 94,000 clones, 85% to 95% seen once. Source material: T cells isolated from PBMCs. The source is a human donor in good health.

The chain couples TRBV15 to TRBJ1-2, with 8 bases lining up with TRBD1. CDR1 LNHNV and CDR2 YYDKDF come from the germline V gene (reference sequence). This CDR3 contains 17 residues. The junction had 6 bases not matched to a gene; V was cut back by 0 bases and J by 0 bases. The CDR3 DNA sequence: TGTGCCACCAGCAGAGATGGTATGGGACAGGCTAACTATGGCTACACCTTC. Amino acids: CATSRDGMGQANYGYTF.

The chain employs TRBV10-3 and TRBJ2-1; possibly TRBD2 for D (6 bases). This CDR3 is built from 15 residues. V was cut by 6 bases and J by 5 bases, with 17 bases left in between. Germline values: CDR1 ENHRY, CDR2 SYGVKD. As DNA, the CDR3 is TGTGCCATCAGCCCGCAGGAGGGCTTGAACAATGAGCAGTTCTTC. As protein: CAISPQEGLNNEQFF.

Worth noting for this clone: The sample has other DNA sequences that encode this CDR3 too. The rearrangement joins TRBV7-9 to TRBJ1-1; no firm D call. There are 13 residues in the CDR3. Trimming cost V 2 bases and J 4 bases, with 8 bases left between them. Germline V gene data show CDR1 as SEHNR and CDR2 as FQNEAQ (reference sequence). CDR3 amino acids: CASSLKGGTEAFF. CDR3 in DNA: TGTGCCAGCAGCTTAAAGGGAGGCACTGAAGCTTTCTTT.

The gene calls are TRBV7-9 and TRBJ2-7; D is ambiguous. The germline V gene has CDR1 SEHNR and CDR2 FQNEAQ (reference sequence). The CDR3 contains 13 residues. Trimming removed 4 bases at V and 3 bases at J, with 10 bases between. This CDR3 reads CASSSFSIYEQYF. CDR3 DNA: TGTGCCAGCAGCTCTTTTAGTATCTACGAGCAGTACTTC.

The rearrangement joins TRBV28 to TRBJ1-4; the D is unclear. Germline V CDR1 and CDR2: MDHEN, SYDVKM. Trimming stripped 3 bases from V and 5 bases from J, with 13 bases between. This CDR3 has 15 amino acids. CDR3 nucleotide sequence: TGTGCCAGCAGTTTTGCGGGAGTTGCAAATGAAAAACTGTTTTTT. It codes for CASSFAGVANEKLFF.

The chain carries TRBV25-1 and TRBJ2-5; 14 bases are a match to TRBD2. This CDR3 comprises 16 residues. Germline loops: CDR1 MGHDK, CDR2 SYGVNS. Losses at the gene ends were 4 bases for V and 8 bases for J; bases not matched to a gene: 9. The DNA of the CDR3 is TGTGCCAGCAGTGGCCCGGGACTAGCGGGAGTCTCTACCCAGTACTTC. Residues: CASSGPGLAGVSTQYF. The full variable domain, rest sourced from reference TRBV25-1 and TRBJ2-5, is EADIYQTPRYLVIGTGKKITLECSQTMGHDKMYWYQQDPGMELHLIHYSYGVNSTEKGDLSSESTVSRIRTEHFPLTLESARPSHTSQYLCASSGPGLAGVSTQYFGPGTRLLVL.

The CDR3 spells CASSTGIFDSYGYTF. CDR3 sequence (DNA): TGTGCCAGCAGTACGGGCATCTTTGACAGCTATGGCTACACCTTC. The genes are TRBV28 and TRBJ1-2, with D possibly TRBD1 on 5 matching bases. V shed 5 bases and J shed 4 bases, with 17 bases lying between them. The CDR3 length is 15 residues. Germline-derived CDR1 and CDR2 are MDHEN and SYDVKM.

The CDR3 loop reads CASSLGTGWSGELFF. The DNA of the CDR3 is TGTGCCAGCAGCCTCGGGACAGGGTGGTCCGGGGAGCTGTTTTTT. V gene TRBV6-5 combines with J gene TRBJ2-2; 9 positions match TRBD1. The CDR3 is 15 residues long. Germline loops: CDR1 MNHEY, CDR2 SVGAGI. Trimming cost V 6 bases and J 6 bases; bases outside gene matches: 8.

The CDR3 here is CASSLIGGASLGELFF. CDR3 bases: TGTGCCAGCAGCTTAATTGGAGGGGCTAGCTTAGGGGAGCTGTTTTTT. The chain employs TRBV11-3 and TRBJ2-2; D perhaps matches TRBD2 (6 bases). CDR1 SGHNT and CDR2 YENEEA come from the germline V gene. The CDR3 has 16 amino acids. Trimming took 2 bases from V and 8 from J, leaving 18 bases between them.

The rearrangement links TRBV5-1 to TRBJ2-5; D is undetermined. CDR1 is SGHRS and CDR2 is YFSETQ in the germline V gene. Trimming removed 0 bases at V and 2 bases at J, with 8 bases between. This CDR3 has 14 amino acids. The CDR3 is CASSLDTDQETQYF. DNA of the CDR3: TGCGCCAGCAGCTTGGATACTGATCAAGAGACCCAGTACTTC.

The rearrangement links TRBV28 to TRBJ1-2; possibly TRBD1 for D (6 bases). The CDR3 spans 12 residues. CDR1 and CDR2 from the germline V gene are MDHEN and SYDVKM. The CDR3 is CATRGATHGYTF. The CDR3 nucleotides are TGTGCTACGCGGGGGGCTACCCATGGCTACACCTTC.

J is TRBJ2-2 and V is TRBV7-3; 8 bases match TRBD2. The trim removed 5 bases at V and 7 bases at J, leaving 6 bases unmatched. CDR1 SGHTA and CDR2 FQGTGA come from the germline V gene. CDR3 length: 14 residues. DNA for the CDR3: TGTGCCAGCAGCCACGGGAGGGGGGACGGGGAGCTGTTTTTT. Translating gives CASSHGRGDGELFF.

The chain employs TRBV6-6 and TRBJ2-7, with 8 positions matching TRBD1. The CDR3 sequence is 12 residues long. The ends lost 8 bases at V and 2 bases at J; junction bases unmatched: 2. Looked up from germline, CDR1 is MNHNY and CDR2 is SVGAGI (reference sequence). Here the CDR3 DNA reads TGTGCCAGCGGACAGGGAACCTACGAGCAGTACTTC. This codes for CASGQGTYEQYF.

V usage is TRBV5-6 and J usage is TRBJ1-2; possibly TRBD1 for D (5 bases). The germline gives CDR1 SGHDT, CDR2 YYEEEE. The CDR3 is made up of 13 amino acids. Trimming shortened V by 4 bases and J by 8 bases, and 15 bases separated the two germline ends. The CDR3 region is CASSPWSREGYTF. In DNA form, the CDR3 reads TGTGCCAGCAGCCCTTGGTCCAGGGAAGGCTACACCTTC.

The chain has TRBV6-5 and TRBJ2-7; D is possibly TRBD2 (6 bases). Germline V CDR1 and CDR2: MNHEY, SVGAGI. The CDR3 length is 15 residues. Trimming removed 3 bases from V and 7 bases from J, with 19 bases in between. This CDR3 is CASSYTFTGEWEQYF. The CDR3, as DNA: TGTGCCAGCAGTTATACTTTTACGGGAGAGTGGGAGCAGTACTTC.

This clone has only a few counts. This chain uses TRBV6-4 with TRBJ1-2; TRBD1 matches at 12 bases. Losses at the gene ends were 2 bases for V and 6 bases for J; bases not matched to a gene: 4. The CDR3 consists of 15 residues. CDR1 and CDR2 from the germline V gene are MRHNA and SNTAGT. The CDR3 region has the DNA TGTGCCAGCAGTGACGGGGACAGGGGGCAGCATGGCTACACCTTC. Encoded protein: CASSDGDRGQHGYTF.

V and J are TRBV6-6 and TRBJ2-6; 9 bases match TRBD1. The ends lost 5 bases at V and 5 bases at J; junction bases unmatched: 7. CDR3 length: 16 residues. Germline lookup yields CDR1 MNHNY and CDR2 SVGAGI (reference sequence). This CDR3 is CASSHLQGARANVLTF. The DNA for the CDR3 is TGTGCCAGCAGTCATTTACAGGGGGCTAGGGCCAACGTCCTGACTTTC.

The chain uses TRBV9 and TRBJ2-3; TRBD2 matches at 7 bases. The germline gives CDR1 SGDLS, CDR2 YYNGEE. After removal of 7 bases from V and 1 base from J, the junction contained 3 bases not matched to a gene. CDR3 length: 13 amino acids. CDR3 sequence reads: CASGAGGTDTQYF. In nucleotides, the CDR3 is TGTGCCAGCGGTGCGGGGGGCACAGATACGCAGTATTTT.

The CDR3 sequence: CASSIQGGGNEQFF. The CDR3 coding sequence is TGTGCCAGTAGTATTCAGGGAGGCGGCAATGAGCAGTTCTTC. J is TRBJ2-1 and V is TRBV19; D may be TRBD2 (6 bases). Germline V gene sequence: CDR1 LNHDA, CDR2 SQIVND (reference sequence). V shed 3 bases and J shed 6 bases, with 12 bases lying between them. CDR3 length equals 14 residues.

The chain recombines TRBV5-4 with TRBJ2-1, with 8 bases fitting TRBD2. Germline CDR1 and CDR2: SGHNT and YYREEE (reference sequence). With V trimmed by 4 bases and J by 4 bases, 10 bases remained unmatched. The CDR3 length is 16 residues. The CDR3 DNA reads as TGTGCCAGCAGCGCCCCGGGAGCGGGAGAATACAATGAGCAGTTCTTC. It codes for CASSAPGAGEYNEQFF. Drawing the rest from reference TRBV5-4 and TRBJ2-1, the complete variable domain is ETGVTQSPTHLIKTRGQQVTLRCSSQSGHNTVSWYQQALGQGPQFIFQYYREEENGRGNFPPRFSGLQFPNYSSELNVNALELDDSALYLCASSAPGAGEYNEQFFGPGTRLTVL.

The CDR3 region has the DNA TGCAGCGTCACAGTGAGCTCTGGAAACACCATATATTTT. Encoded protein: CSVTVSSGNTIYF. V is TRBV29-1 and J is TRBJ1-3; D remains ambiguous. CDR3 length: 13 amino acids. V lost 6 bases and J 0 bases, leaving 9 bases between the germline ends. CDR1 SQVTM and CDR2 ANQGSEA come from the germline V gene.

The CDR3 is CASSTYPLGGNQPQHF. As DNA, the CDR3 is TGTGCCAGTAGTACCTACCCCTTAGGGGGCAATCAGCCCCAGCATTTT. The V gene is TRBV19, the J gene TRBJ1-5; a possible D gene is TRBD1 (5 bases). V lost 4 bases and J 2 bases, leaving 15 bases between the germline ends. Germline lookup yields CDR1 LNHDA and CDR2 SQIVND (reference sequence). This CDR3 comprises 16 residues.

The sample holds one count of this clone. The V and J genes are TRBV4-1 and TRBJ2-1; tentative D call: TRBD1 (6 bases). Germline V lookup: CDR1 MGHRA, CDR2 YSYEKL. Trimming took 1 base from V and 1 from J, leaving 8 bases between them. CDR3 length equals 15 residues. The CDR3 DNA follows: TGCGCCAGCAGCCAAGTGGACAGTTCCTACAATGAGCAGTTCTTC. This translates into CASSQVDSSYNEQFF.

The V and J genes are TRBV6-6 and TRBJ2-1; 8 bases line up with TRBD1. Germline CDR1 and CDR2: MNHNY and SVGAGI (reference sequence). The CDR3 totals 14 residues. V shed 6 bases and J 7 bases; nucleotides not matched to a gene: 8. CDR3 region: CASRAQGGRNEQFF. DNA for the CDR3: TGTGCCAGCAGGGCACAGGGGGGAAGGAATGAGCAGTTCTTC.

V is TRBV5-4 and J is TRBJ2-5; TRBD2 matches 10 bases. The V segment lost 2 bases and the J segment 5 bases; nucleotides outside the gene matches: 12. The CDR3 has 17 amino acids. Germline values: CDR1 SGHNT, CDR2 YYREEE (reference sequence). CDR3 bases: TGTGCCAGCAGCTTCGCAGCGGGAGGGCCTGGTGAGGAGACCCAGTACTTC. Residues: CASSFAAGGPGEETQYF.

The rearrangement uses TRBV5-6 and TRBJ2-7, with D maybe TRBD1 (5 bases). Germline CDR1 SGHDT, CDR2 YYEEEE. The CDR3 is made up of 15 amino acids. Trimming stripped 1 base from V and 4 bases from J, with 15 bases between. The CDR3 here is CASSLLAGIRYEQYF. The CDR3 DNA follows: TGTGCCAGCAGCTTGTTGGCAGGGATTCGGTACGAGCAGTACTTC.

The chain couples TRBV5-4 to TRBJ2-1; a possible D gene is TRBD1 (6 bases). Germline-derived CDR1 and CDR2 are SGHNT and YYREEE (reference sequence). The CDR3 is 13 amino acids. The V and J ends lost 4 bases and 4 bases respectively, with 9 bases between them. CDR3 DNA: TGTGCCAGCAGCCCCGGGACATACAATGAGCAGTTCTTC. Protein: CASSPGTYNEQFF. The full variable domain, its missing parts supplied by reference TRBV5-4 and TRBJ2-1, is ETGVTQSPTHLIKTRGQQVTLRCSSQSGHNTVSWYQQALGQGPQFIFQYYREEENGRGNFPPRFSGLQFPNYSSELNVNALELDDSALYLCASSPGTYNEQFFGPGTRLTVL.

The V call is TRBV4-3, the J call TRBJ2-3; TRBD1 aligns across 7 bases. This CDR3 has 16 amino acids. J lost 5 bases, V lost 4 bases, and 12 bases had no gene match. Germline V lookup: CDR1 LGHNA, CDR2 YSLEER. The CDR3 loop reads CASSRMGRGQQDTQYF. The CDR3 coding sequence is TGCGCCAGCAGCCGCATGGGTAGGGGGCAGCAAGATACGCAGTATTTT.

The chain couples TRBV6-1 to TRBJ1-2; the match to TRBD1 covers 7 bases. Germline assignment: CDR1 MNHNS and CDR2 SASEGT. V lost 11 bases and J lost 3; bases outside the gene matches: 9. This CDR3 spans 13 amino acids. The CDR3 region has the DNA TGTGCCGGACGGCCGGGACAGTACTATGGCTACACCTTC. This translates into CAGRPGQYYGYTF.